The following is a TCR beta chain sequence with its context. This clonotype was observed at least ten times. The antigen it binds to is not known. Qualities for individual bases were not recorded, and no much larger clone is one base off. From the cysteine through the phenylalanine, the CDR3 covers 14 amino acids. Only the CDR3 DNA is retained, 42 bases long and in frame from the first base. V loses 5 bases, J loses 0 bases, and the germline ends lie 8 bases apart. Per the germline V gene, MDHEN is the CDR1 and SYDVKM is the CDR2. Libraries came from PCR. TCRdb names Illumina HiSeq 4000 as the instrument used. Preparation of bulk TCR libraries followed a previously described approach, with the TCR primers listed in Table S5. Purification of total RNA was performed with the Qiagen AllPrep DNA/RNA kit. Before analysis, reads from multiple sequencing runs of one library were combined. The paper's data handling went like this. Only reads with exact TCR constant sequence were kept, trimmed to 150 nt, and grouped by their 12-nt molecular barcodes. Reads within each barcode group were sub-clustered using a 15% Levenshtein threshold, and quality-weighted consensus sequences were constructed for each RNA molecule. Non-functional sequences were removed, as were lower-count sequences one edit away from another. Based on a fit of two negative binomial distributions, barcode sub-clusters having less than 20% of the maximum read count were discarded. The public reads were reanalyzed by TCRdb: fastp trimming at Q25, MiXCR alignment, in-frame beta chains only. Each entry merges the rows of one CDR3 protein and shows their most common DNA and genes. These V and J calls rely on TCRdb rather than the paper's analysis. For this sample the table gives under 650,000 distinct CDR3 sequences, of which about 20% were detected only once. In total, the top ten clones hold approximately 0.9% of the sample.

This entry comes from a study of molecular identifiers for immune sequencing clone quantification (dated 2018 in TCRdb). In the study overall: For a replicate experiment, RNA from roughly 21,000 or 96,000 naive CD8 T cells was divided into five aliquots, and four of the five aliquots were sequenced. This methods study benchmarked molecular-identifier clustering-based TCR repertoire sequencing (MIDCIRS) and TCR RNA copy counting, using CD8 T cells to do so. Summary of the overall study and its limitations: Spiked-in Jurkat TCR RNA (approximately 10 copies' worth), which is not part of the donor repertoire, was contained in the naive libraries. In CMV-specific effector cells, clones with more than 20 RNA copies contained over 99% of molecules, whereas in naive cells such clones contained under 1% of molecules. Even against a background of about 960,000 naive CD8 T cells, spiked-in Jurkat TCR RNA amounting to a single cell's worth was reported to be detectable. Identical TCR molecules sharing a barcode could cause highly expanded clone sizes to be underestimated. When barcode sub-clustering was omitted, TCR diversity was inflated by chimeric consensus sequences, with chimeras reaching as high as 47%. Modeling indicated about 3 TCR RNA copies recovered per cell, compared with 9 to 10 by digital PCR, which implies a capture efficiency of approximately 30%.

Naive CD8 T cell libraries were made from approximately 20,000 to 1,000,000 sorted cells using 10%, 30% or 50% of purified RNA. On a BD FACSAria II, naive CD8 T cells were FACS-sorted as CD8+CD4-CCR7+CD45RA+ and collected into RLT Plus buffer. To test detection sensitivity, Jurkat RNA equivalent to over 8 TCR copies was spiked into samples of roughly 17,000-1,000,000 naive CD8 T cells. Enrichment of CD8 T cells was performed with RosetteSep CD8+ T Cell Enrichment Cocktail and Ficoll-Paque, after which ACK red cell lysis was carried out. This chain joins TRBV28 to TRBJ1-5; no D gene can be assigned with confidence. The TCR was taken from a human donor in good health. Some libraries in this study had Jurkat cell RNA spiked in. Sequenced input: naive CD8+ T cells from blood, with Jurkat cell RNA spiked in. Sample cell subset or site, as interpreted from the label and publication: FACS-sorted CD8+CD4-CCR7+CD45RA+ naive T cells. The bases are TGTGCCAGCAGTGCCGTGAGTAGCAATCAGCCCCAGCATTTT. It translates to CASSAVSSNQPQHF. Here the CDR3 is joined to the reference TRBV28 and TRBJ1-5 genes, and the full variable domain is: DVKVTQSSRYLVKRTGEKVFLECVQDMDHENMFWYRQDPGLGLRLIYFSYDVKMKEKGDIPEGYSVSREKKERFSLILESASTNQTSMYLCASSAVSSNQPQHFGDGTRLSIL.